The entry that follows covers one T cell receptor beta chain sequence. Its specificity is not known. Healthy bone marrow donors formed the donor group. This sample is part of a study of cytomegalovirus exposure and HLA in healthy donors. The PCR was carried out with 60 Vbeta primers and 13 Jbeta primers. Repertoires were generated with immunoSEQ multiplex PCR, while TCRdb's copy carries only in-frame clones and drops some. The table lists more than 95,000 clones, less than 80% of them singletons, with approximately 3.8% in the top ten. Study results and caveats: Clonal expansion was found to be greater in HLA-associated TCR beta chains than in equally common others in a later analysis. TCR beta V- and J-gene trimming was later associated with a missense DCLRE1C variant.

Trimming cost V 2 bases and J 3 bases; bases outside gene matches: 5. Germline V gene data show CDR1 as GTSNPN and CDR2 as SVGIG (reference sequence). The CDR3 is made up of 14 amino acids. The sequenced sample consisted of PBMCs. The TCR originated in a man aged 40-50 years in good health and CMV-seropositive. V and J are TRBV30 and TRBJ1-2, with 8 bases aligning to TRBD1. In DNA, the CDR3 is TGTGCCTGGAGTTCCGGGACAGGCGACTATGGCTACACCTTC. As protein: CAWSSGTGDYGYTF.